The clone carrying this T cell receptor beta chain is termed medium-sized (0.01 to 0.1%). Germline V lookup: CDR1 MNHEY, CDR2 SVGEGT. The trim removed 4 bases at V and 4 bases at J, leaving 4 bases unmatched. CDR3 length: 16 amino acids. The data are from a study of immune reconstitution after stem cell transplant in scleroderma. One entry per CDR3 protein results from TCRdb running MiXCR on the RT-PCR reads. The data show thousands of distinct CDR3 sequences, less than 8% seen once. This TCR was sampled from a female donor with systemic sclerosis. V and J are TRBV6-2 or TRBV6-3 and TRBJ2-1, with 13 bases lining up with TRBD2. Sampling was conducted before or after autologous hematopoietic stem cell transplantation (not recorded which). CDR3 nucleotides: TGTGCCAGCAGTTTCGGGACTAGCGGGAAATACAATGAGCAGTTCTTC. Its protein is CASSFGTSGKYNEQFF.